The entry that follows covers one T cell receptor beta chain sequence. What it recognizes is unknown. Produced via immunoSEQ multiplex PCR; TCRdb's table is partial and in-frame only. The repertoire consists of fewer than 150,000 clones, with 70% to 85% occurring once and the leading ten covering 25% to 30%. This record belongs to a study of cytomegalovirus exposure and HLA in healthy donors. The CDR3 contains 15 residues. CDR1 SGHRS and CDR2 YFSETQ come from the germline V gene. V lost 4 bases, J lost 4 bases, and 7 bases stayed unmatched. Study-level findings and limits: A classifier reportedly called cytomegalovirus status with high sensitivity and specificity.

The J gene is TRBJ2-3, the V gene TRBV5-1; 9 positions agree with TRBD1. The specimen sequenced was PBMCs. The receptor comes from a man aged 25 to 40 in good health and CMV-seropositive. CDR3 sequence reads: CASSDGTGQADTQYF. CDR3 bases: TGCGCCAGCAGCGATGGGACAGGGCAGGCAGATACGCAGTATTTT.